This TCR beta chain is from a study of blood T cell repertoires in COVID-19. There are 13 residues in the CDR3. The germline V gene has CDR1 SGHTA and CDR2 FQGNSA. V was cut by 1 base and J by 10 bases, with 11 bases left in between. Clones were read by immunoSEQ multiplex PCR, and TCRdb kept only the in-frame ones, dropping some. The sample carries some 90,000 clones, about 91% recorded once. The sequenced material came from peripheral blood. This TCR derives from a woman aged 80 or older with active COVID-19. The gene calls are TRBV7-2 and TRBJ2-1; the D gene is possibly TRBD2 (5 bases). The CDR3 coding sequence is TGTGCCAGCAGCTTAGAGCTAGCCCGCGAGCAGTTCTTC. This codes for CASSLELAREQFF. The complete variable domain, with remaining parts taken from reference TRBV7-2 and TRBJ2-1, reads GAGVSQSPSNKVTEKGKDVELRCDPISGHTALYWYRQSLGQGLEFLIYFQGNSAPDKSGLPSDRFSAERTGGSVSTLTIQRTQQEDSAVYLCASSLELAREQFFGPGTRLTVL.